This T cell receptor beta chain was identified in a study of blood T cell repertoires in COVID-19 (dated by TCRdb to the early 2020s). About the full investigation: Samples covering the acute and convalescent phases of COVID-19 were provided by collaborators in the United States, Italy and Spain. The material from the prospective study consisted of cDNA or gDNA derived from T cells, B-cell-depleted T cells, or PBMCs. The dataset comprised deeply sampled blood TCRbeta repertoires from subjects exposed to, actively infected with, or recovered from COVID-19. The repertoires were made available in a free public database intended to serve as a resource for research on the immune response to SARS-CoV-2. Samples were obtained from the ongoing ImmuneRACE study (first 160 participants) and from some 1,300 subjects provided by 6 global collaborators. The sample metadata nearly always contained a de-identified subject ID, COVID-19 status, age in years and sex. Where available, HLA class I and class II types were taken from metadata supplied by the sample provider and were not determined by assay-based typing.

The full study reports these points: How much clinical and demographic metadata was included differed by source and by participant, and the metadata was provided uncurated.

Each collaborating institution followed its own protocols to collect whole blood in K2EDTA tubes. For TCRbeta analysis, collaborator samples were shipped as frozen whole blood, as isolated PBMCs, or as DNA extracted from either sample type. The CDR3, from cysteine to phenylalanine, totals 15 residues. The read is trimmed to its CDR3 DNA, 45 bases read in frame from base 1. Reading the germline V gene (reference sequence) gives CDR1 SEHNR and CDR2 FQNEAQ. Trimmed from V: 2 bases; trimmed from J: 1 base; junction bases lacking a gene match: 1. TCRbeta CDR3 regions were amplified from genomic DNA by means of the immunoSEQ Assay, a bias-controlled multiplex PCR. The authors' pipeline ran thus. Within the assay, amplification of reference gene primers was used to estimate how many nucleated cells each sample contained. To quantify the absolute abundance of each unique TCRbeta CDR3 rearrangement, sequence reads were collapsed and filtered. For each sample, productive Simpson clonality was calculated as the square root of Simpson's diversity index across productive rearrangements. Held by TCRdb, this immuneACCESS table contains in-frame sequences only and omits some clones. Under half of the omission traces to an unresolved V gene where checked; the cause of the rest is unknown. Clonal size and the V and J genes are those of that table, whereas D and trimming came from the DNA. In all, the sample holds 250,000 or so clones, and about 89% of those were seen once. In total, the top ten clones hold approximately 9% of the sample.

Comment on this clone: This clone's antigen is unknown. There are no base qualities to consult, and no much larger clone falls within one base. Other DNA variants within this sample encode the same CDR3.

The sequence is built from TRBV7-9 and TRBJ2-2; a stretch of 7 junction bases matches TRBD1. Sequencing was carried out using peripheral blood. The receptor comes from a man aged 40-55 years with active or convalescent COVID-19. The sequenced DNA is TGTGCCAGCAGCTTATGGACAGGGAACACCGGGGAGCTGTTTTTT. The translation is CASSLWTGNTGELFF. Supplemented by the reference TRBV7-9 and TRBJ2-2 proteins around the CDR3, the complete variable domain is DTGVSQNPRHKITKRGQNVTFRCDPISEHNRLYWYRQTLGQGPEFLTYFQNEAQLEKSRLLSDRFSAERPKGSFSTLEIQRTEQGDSAMYLCASSLWTGNTGELFFGEGSRLTVL.